This TCR beta chain was recorded in a study of beta chain features in type 1 diabetes. This clone was picked up a small number of times. Other DNA variants within this sample encode the same CDR3. The sequenced template was cDNA made from the entire isolated RNA. The table came from immunoSEQ multiplex PCR; TCRdb's copy has only in-frame clones and leaves some out. The sample contains hundreds of thousands of clones, roughly a sixth of which appear only once. The CDR3 has 13 amino acids. With 1 base removed from V and 5 bases from J, the gap between germline ends came to 8 bases. CDR1 is SGHTA, CDR2 FQGNSA, per germline.

This chain uses TRBV7-2 with TRBJ2-5; D is uncertain. The sequenced sample consisted of naive CD4+ T cells from blood. This receptor was obtained from a woman between 18 and 29 years old in good health. CDR3 amino acids: CASSLVARETQYF. Written as DNA, the CDR3 is TGTGCCAGCAGCTTAGTGGCCAGGGAGACCCAGTACTTC.